The sequence of this T cell receptor (beta chain) was determined in a study of blood T cell repertoires in COVID-19. Only in-frame clones appear in the TCRdb table, and some are missing; sequencing was by immunoSEQ multiplex PCR. The repertoire holds about 160,000 clones, around 85% seen once, with over 3% in the top ten. J gave up 7 bases and V 5 bases, and 6 bases lay outside the gene matches. The CDR3 length is 13 residues. The germline CDR1 and CDR2 sequences are LNHDA and SQIVND (reference sequence). This chain joins TRBV19 and TRBJ1-2; 8 bases line up with TRBD1. The TCR sequence derives from a human donor with acute or convalescent COVID-19. The donor label of this sample is uncertain. Sequenced material: peripheral blood. The CDR3 nucleotides read TGTGCCAGTAGTCCAGACAGGGGAAGTGGCTACACCTTC. This translates into CASSPDRGSGYTF.